Here is one T cell receptor beta chain with its context. What it binds is unknown. Each CDR3 protein is one row after TCRdb ran MiXCR on the 5' RACE reads. The data hold 1.5 million to 2 million distinct CDR3 sequences, with roughly a third observed a single time. Healthy Caucasians made up all donors. The data belong to a study of identical twins. Broader study findings: Invariant cells of the MAIT and iNKT types might have partly distorted the zero-insertion analyses. While abundant cord blood beta clonotypes carried fewer insertions, memory repertoires showed no such pattern.

This CDR3 comprises 14 residues. Looked up from germline, CDR1 is MNHEY and CDR2 is SMNVEV (reference sequence). The ends were cut back, 4 bases at V and 13 bases at J, with 20 bases in the middle. This sequence was found in a newborn girl in good health. This chain uses TRBV27 with TRBJ2-1; TRBD2 is a possible D gene (5 bases). Sequencing was carried out using cord blood. Written as DNA, the CDR3 is TGTGCCAGCAGTTCCCTTAGCGCCCAAGAGACCCAGTTCTTC. This gives the protein CASSSLSAQETQFF.